This TCR beta chain was obtained from a study of technical replicates of blood from a handful of donors. TCRdb's table, derived via immunoSEQ multiplex PCR, lists solely in-frame clones and lacks some. The sample records approximately 87,000 clones, more than 85% being singletons. Germline CDR1 is SGHNT and CDR2 is YYREEE (reference sequence). V shed 4 bases and J 2 bases; nucleotides not matched to a gene: 2. The CDR3 runs to 13 residues. Sequenced: T cells isolated from PBMCs. The chain links TRBV5-4 to TRBJ1-1, with 7 bases aligning to TRBD1. This clonotype was sampled from a human donor in good health. Some clones in this sample may be carry-over from other donors' samples. Here the CDR3 reads CASSRDSNTEAFF. The CDR3 DNA follows: TGTGCCAGCAGCCGGGACAGCAACACTGAAGCTTTCTTT. The full variable domain, completed using reference TRBV5-4 and TRBJ1-1, is ETGVTQSPTHLIKTRGQQVTLRCSSQSGHNTVSWYQQALGQGPQFIFQYYREEENGRGNFPPRFSGLQFPNYSSELNVNALELDDSALYLCASSRDSNTEAFFGQGTRLTVV.